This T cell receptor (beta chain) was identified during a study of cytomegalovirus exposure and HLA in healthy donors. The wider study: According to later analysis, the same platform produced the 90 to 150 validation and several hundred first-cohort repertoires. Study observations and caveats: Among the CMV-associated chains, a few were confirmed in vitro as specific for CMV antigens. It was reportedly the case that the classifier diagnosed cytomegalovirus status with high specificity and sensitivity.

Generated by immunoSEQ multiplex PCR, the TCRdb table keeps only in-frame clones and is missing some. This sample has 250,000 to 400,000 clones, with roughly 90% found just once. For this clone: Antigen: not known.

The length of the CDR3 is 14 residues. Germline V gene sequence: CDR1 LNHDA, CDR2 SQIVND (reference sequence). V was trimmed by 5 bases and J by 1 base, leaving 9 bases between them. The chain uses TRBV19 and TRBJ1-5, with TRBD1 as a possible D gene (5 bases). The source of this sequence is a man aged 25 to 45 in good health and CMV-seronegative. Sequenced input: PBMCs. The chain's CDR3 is CASSLDSSNQPQHF. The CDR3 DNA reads TGTGCCAGTAGTCTCGACAGCAGCAATCAGCCCCAGCATTTT.